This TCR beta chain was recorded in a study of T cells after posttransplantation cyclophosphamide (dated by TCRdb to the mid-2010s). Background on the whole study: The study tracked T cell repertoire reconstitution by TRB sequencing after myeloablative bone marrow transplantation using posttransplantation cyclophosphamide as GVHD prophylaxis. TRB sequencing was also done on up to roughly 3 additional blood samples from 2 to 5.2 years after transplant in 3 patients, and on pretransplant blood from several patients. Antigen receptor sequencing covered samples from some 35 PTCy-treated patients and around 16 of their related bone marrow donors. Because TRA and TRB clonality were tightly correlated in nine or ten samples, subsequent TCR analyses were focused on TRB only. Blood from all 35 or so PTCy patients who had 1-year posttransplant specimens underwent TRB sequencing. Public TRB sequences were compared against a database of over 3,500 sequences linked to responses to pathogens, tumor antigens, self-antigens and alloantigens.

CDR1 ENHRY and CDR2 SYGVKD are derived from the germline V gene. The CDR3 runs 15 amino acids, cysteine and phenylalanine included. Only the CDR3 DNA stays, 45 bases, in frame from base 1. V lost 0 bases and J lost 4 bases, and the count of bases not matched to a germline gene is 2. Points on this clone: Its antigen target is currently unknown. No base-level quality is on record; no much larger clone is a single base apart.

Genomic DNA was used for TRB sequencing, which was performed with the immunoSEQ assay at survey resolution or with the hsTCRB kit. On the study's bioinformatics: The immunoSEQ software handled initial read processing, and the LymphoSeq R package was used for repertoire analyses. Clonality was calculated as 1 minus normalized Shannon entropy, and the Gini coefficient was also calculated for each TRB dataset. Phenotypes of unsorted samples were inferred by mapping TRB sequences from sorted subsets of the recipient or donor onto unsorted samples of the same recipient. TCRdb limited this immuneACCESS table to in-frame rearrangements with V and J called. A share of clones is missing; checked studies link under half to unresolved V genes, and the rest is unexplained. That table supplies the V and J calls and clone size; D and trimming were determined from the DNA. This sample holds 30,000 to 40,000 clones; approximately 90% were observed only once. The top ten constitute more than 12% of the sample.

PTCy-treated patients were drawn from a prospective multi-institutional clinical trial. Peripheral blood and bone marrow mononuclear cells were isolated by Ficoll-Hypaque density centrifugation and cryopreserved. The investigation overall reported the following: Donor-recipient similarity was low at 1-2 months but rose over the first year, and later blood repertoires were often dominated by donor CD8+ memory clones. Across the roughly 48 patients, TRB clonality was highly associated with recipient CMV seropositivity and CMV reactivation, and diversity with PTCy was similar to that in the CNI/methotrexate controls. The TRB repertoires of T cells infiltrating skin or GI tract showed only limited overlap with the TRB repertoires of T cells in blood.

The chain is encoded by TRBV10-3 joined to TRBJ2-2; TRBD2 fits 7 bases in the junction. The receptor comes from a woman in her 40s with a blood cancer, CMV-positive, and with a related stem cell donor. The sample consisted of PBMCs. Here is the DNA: TGTGCCATCAGTGAGTCGACGGGGGGCACCGGGGAGCTGTTTTTT. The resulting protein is CAISESTGGTGELFF.